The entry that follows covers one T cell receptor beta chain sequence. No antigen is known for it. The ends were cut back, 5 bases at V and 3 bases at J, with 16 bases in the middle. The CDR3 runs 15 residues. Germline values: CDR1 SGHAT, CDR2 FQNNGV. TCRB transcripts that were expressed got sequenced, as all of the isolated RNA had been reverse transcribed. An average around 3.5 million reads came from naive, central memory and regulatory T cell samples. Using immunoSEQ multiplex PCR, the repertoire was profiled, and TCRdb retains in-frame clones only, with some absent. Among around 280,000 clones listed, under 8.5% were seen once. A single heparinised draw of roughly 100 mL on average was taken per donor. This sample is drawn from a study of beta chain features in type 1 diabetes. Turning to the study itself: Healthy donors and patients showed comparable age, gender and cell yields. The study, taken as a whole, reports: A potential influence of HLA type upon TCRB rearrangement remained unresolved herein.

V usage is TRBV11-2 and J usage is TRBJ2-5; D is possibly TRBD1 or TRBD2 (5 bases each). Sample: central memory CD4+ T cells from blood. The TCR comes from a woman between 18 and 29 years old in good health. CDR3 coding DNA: TGTGCCAGCAGCCGTAACGCGGGCAGGGAAGAGACCCAGTACTTC. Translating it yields CASSRNAGREETQYF.